This T cell receptor (beta chain) was recorded in a study of cytomegalovirus exposure and HLA in healthy donors. Study summary: An analysis done earlier identified about 120 million unique TCR beta sequences from about 179 million T cells.

CDR1 is SGHAT, CDR2 FQNNGV, per germline. The CDR3 loop spans 14 amino acids. Trimming cost V 0 bases and J 5 bases, with 10 bases left between them. Primers included in the PCR were 60 Vbeta and 13 Jbeta primers. Sequencing used immunoSEQ multiplex PCR; TCRdb keeps in-frame clones, though not all of them. Counted here are 100,000 or so clones, approximately 84% occurring once; the ten biggest clones make up around 1.9%. Concerning this clone: What it binds is not known.

Whole-study findings and limits: Only CMV serostatus was available as immune exposure information.

Sequencing used PBMCs. This clonotype was sampled from a man aged 18 to 29 in good health and CMV-seronegative. The rearrangement links TRBV11-2 to TRBJ2-5; D is ambiguous. CDR3 sequence (DNA): TGTGCCAGCAGCTTAGAGGTCTCCGGGGAGACCCAGTACTTC. It yields the protein CASSLEVSGETQYF.